The entry below describes one TCR beta chain. The data originate from a study of shared clonotypes between healthy human individuals. This CDR3 spans 14 amino acids. With V trimmed by 5 bases and J by 10 bases, 13 bases remained unmatched. The germline gives CDR1 MNHEY, CDR2 SMNVEV (reference sequence). Sequencing used immunoSEQ multiplex PCR; TCRdb keeps in-frame clones, though not all of them. The data hold approximately 1,500,000 clones, with around 97% observed a single time. The origin of this receptor is a man younger than 45 in good health. Sample: naive CD4+ T cells sorted from blood. Subset of the sample: CD45RA+ positively selected. The rearrangement joins TRBV27 to TRBJ2-7; 8 bases align to TRBD1. The CDR3 sequence: CASSGDRFLLPQYF. DNA for the CDR3: TGTGCCAGCAGTGGGGACAGGTTTCTCCTCCCACAGTACTTC.